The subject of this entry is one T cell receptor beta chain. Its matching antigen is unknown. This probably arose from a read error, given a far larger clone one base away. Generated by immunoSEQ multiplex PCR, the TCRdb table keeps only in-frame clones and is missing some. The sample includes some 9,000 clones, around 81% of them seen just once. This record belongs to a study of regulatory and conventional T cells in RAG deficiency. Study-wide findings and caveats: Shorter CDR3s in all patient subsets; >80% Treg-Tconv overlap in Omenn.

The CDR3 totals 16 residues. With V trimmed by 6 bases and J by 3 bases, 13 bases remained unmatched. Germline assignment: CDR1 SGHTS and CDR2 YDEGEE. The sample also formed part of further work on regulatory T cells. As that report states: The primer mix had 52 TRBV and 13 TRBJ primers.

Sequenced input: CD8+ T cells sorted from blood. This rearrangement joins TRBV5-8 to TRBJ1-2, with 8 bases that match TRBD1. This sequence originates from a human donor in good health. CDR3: CASTGTGGHLDYGYTF. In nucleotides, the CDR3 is TGTGCCAGCACCGGGACAGGAGGTCACCTCGACTATGGCTACACCTTC. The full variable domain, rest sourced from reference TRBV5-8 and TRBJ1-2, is EAGVTQSPTHLIKTRGQQATLRCSPISGHTSVYWYQQALGLGLQFLLWYDEGEERNRGNFPPRFSGRQFPNYSSELNVNALELEDSALYLCASTGTGGHLDYGYTFGSGTRLTVV.